This TCR beta chain emerged from a study of OX40 agonist ivuxolimab in advanced cancers. Study-wide results and limits: On average, CD8+ T cells had more expanded clones than CD4+.

Measured with immunoSEQ multiplex PCR; TCRdb has only the in-frame clones, and not every one. The table has more than 30,000 clones, about 81% seen once. On this clone: Its specificity is unknown.

Trimming took off 9 bases at V and 2 bases at J, with 13 bases between the two ends. Germline V gene sequence: CDR1 MRHNA, CDR2 SNTAGT. The CDR3 consists of 13 residues. The clonotype was recovered from an adult with an advanced solid tumor such as melanoma, head and neck, liver or kidney cancer. The chain is built from TRBV6-4 and TRBJ1-2; no clear D gene. The specimen was CD4+ or CD8+ T cells sorted from blood, collected in a trial of the OX40 agonist ivuxolimab. Written as DNA, the CDR3 is TGTGCCAGGAGTTATGGTTCGAACTATGGCTACACCTTC. Residues: CARSYGSNYGYTF.